These 15 T cell receptor beta chains came from one sample sequenced in a study of cytomegalovirus exposure and HLA in healthy donors. Both 60 Vbeta primers and 13 Jbeta primers went into the PCR. Sequencing was performed with immunoSEQ multiplex PCR; in TCRdb, only in-frame clones are kept and a portion is missing. The table records about 95,000 clones, roughly 79% of them present only once. What was sequenced was PBMCs. These receptors originate from a woman between 40 and 55 years old in good health and CMV-seronegative.

The V call is TRBV2, the J call TRBJ1-2; 9 nucleotides agree with TRBD1. The germline V gene has CDR1 SNHLY and CDR2 FYNNEI. V lost 7 bases, J lost 5 bases, and 8 bases stayed unmatched. This CDR3 is built from 14 residues. The CDR3 loop is CASTGTGRMYGYTF. The CDR3 DNA is TGTGCCAGCACCGGGACAGGGAGAATGTATGGCTACACCTTC.

J is TRBJ1-2 and V is TRBV5-1; D possibly corresponds to TRBD1 (5 bases). Germline loops: CDR1 SGHRS, CDR2 YFSETQ. This CDR3 spans 15 amino acids. The germline V and J ends were trimmed by 3 bases and 0 bases, with 12 bases remaining between them. The DNA for the CDR3 is TGCGCCAGCAGCTCGGACGGGACTTCTAACTATGGCTACACCTTC. This gives the protein CASSSDGTSNYGYTF.

The gene calls are TRBV18 and TRBJ1-6, with D uncertain. This CDR3 has 15 amino acids. Trimming left V 5 bases short and J 5 bases short, with 13 bases between. From germline, CDR1 is KGHSH and CDR2 LQKENI. CDR3 region: CASSKASGDNSPLHF. CDR3 nucleotides: TGTGCCAGCTCAAAGGCGAGCGGAGATAATTCACCCCTCCACTTT.

V usage is TRBV6-1 and J usage is TRBJ2-5, with 10 bases matching TRBD2. CDR1 and CDR2 from the germline V gene are MNHNS and SASEGT. The J segment lost 5 bases and the V segment lost 4 bases, leaving 4 bases of the junction unmatched. The CDR3 length is 14 residues. CDR3 nucleotide sequence: TGTGCCAGCAGTGCACTAGCGGGGAGGGAGACCCAGTACTTC. Its protein product is CASSALAGRETQYF.

J is TRBJ1-1 and V is TRBV27; the match to TRBD1 covers 9 bases. V lost 2 bases and J lost 5; bases outside the gene matches: 6. The CDR3 runs to 15 residues. Germline V CDR1 and CDR2: MNHEY, SMNVEV (reference sequence). The CDR3: CASSLTQGARTEAFF. The CDR3 DNA is TGTGCCAGCAGTTTAACACAGGGGGCTAGGACTGAAGCTTTCTTT.

In nucleotides, the CDR3 is TGTGCCAGCAGCTTAGACCCCCCCCTGAGCTACGAGCAGTACTTC. It specifies CASSLDPPLSYEQYF. This sequence joins TRBV7-2 and TRBJ2-7; D call uncertain. The germline CDR1 and CDR2 sequences are SGHTA and FQGNSA. V lost 1 base and J 3 bases, leaving 13 bases between the germline ends. The CDR3 length is 15 residues.

This clone came up a few times. The chain joins TRBV19 to TRBJ2-2, with 8 positions matching TRBD2. The ends lost 10 bases at V and 1 base at J; junction bases unmatched: 14. Germline lookup yields CDR1 LNHDA and CDR2 SQIVND (reference sequence). This CDR3 has 17 amino acids. Here the CDR3 DNA reads TGTGCCACCGGGGGGCGGGGGGTCTCGAAGAACACCGGGGAGCTGTTTTTT. Its translation is CATGGRGVSKNTGELFF.

This chain connects TRBV27 to TRBJ2-1; TRBD1 might be the D (6 bases). Germline CDR1 is MNHEY and CDR2 is SMNVEV (reference sequence). Trimming stripped 6 bases from V and 6 bases from J, with 18 bases between. The CDR3 extends over 15 amino acids. The CDR3, as DNA: TGTGCCAGCAGCCAACGACAGGTTCGGGGCAATGAGCAGTTCTTC. It codes for CASSQRQVRGNEQFF.

CDR3 nucleotides: TGTGCCAGCAGCTCGGGAGCTTCTGGGAATGAAAAACTGTTTTTT. It yields the protein CASSSGASGNEKLFF. V usage is TRBV7-9 and J usage is TRBJ1-4; no definite D call. In germline, CDR1 is SEHNR, CDR2 FQNEAQ (reference sequence). The CDR3 has 15 residues. V gave up 4 bases and J gave up 5 bases, with 14 bases separating them.

The chain is built from TRBV5-1 and TRBJ1-2; a weak D match, TRBD1 (6 bases). This CDR3 comprises 15 residues. V was shortened by 0 bases and J by 9 bases, with 18 bases between the two germline ends. Per the germline V gene, CDR1 is SGHRS and CDR2 is YFSETQ. The CDR3 reads CASSLGGHSFFRYTF. The CDR3 bases are TGCGCCAGCAGCTTGGGGGGACATTCTTTCTTTCGCTACACCTTC.

This clone has a single count. V usage is TRBV7-8 and J usage is TRBJ1-2, with TRBD1 identical over 8 bases. CDR1 is SGHVS, CDR2 FQNEAQ, per germline. The length of the CDR3 is 12 residues. V lost 4 bases and J lost 8; bases outside the gene matches: 3. CDR3 sequence reads: CASSSRGLGYTF. Here the CDR3 DNA reads TGTGCCAGCAGCTCCAGGGGGCTCGGCTACACCTTC. Drawing the rest from reference TRBV7-8 and TRBJ1-2, the complete variable domain is GAGVSQSPRYKVAKRGQDVALRCDPISGHVSLFWYQQALGQGPEFLTYFQNEAQLDKSGLPSDRFFAERPEGSVSTLKIQRTQQEDSAVYLCASSSRGLGYTFGSGTRLTVV.

This chain links TRBV6-1 with TRBJ2-7; 8 positions match TRBD2. The ends lost 8 bases at V and 0 bases at J; junction bases unmatched: 6. Germline V gene sequence: CDR1 MNHNS, CDR2 SASEGT. This CDR3 has 14 residues. The CDR3 nucleotides read TGTGCCAGCCATCTCCGGGGGGGCTCCTACGAGCAGTACTTC. As protein: CASHLRGGSYEQYF.

The chain carries TRBV5-1 and TRBJ2-7, with 7 bases lining up with TRBD2. The CDR3 is 12 residues long. Losses at the gene ends were 5 bases for V and 2 bases for J; bases not matched to a gene: 1. CDR1 and CDR2 (germline): SGHRS, YFSETQ. CDR3 sequence (DNA): TGCGCCAGCAGGGGGGGGGCCTACGAGCAGTACTTC. It codes for CASRGGAYEQYF.

This rearrangement joins TRBV21-1 to TRBJ1-1; the table assigns TRBD1, which was not confirmed against the DNA. TRBV21-1 is an annotated pseudogene. The CDR3 is 16 amino acids. The CDR3 reads CASSKTGTGSNTEAFF. In DNA form, the CDR3 reads TGTGCCAGCAGCAAAACAGGGACGGGGTCGAATACTGAAGCTTTCTTT.

This clone was seen a few times. The CDR3 coding sequence is TGTGCCAGCAGCCAAGAGGGTGGGAGGGGCAATCAGCCCCAGCATTTT. Residues: CASSQEGGRGNQPQHF. The chain combines TRBV4-2 with TRBJ1-5, with D hard to call. CDR1 and CDR2 (germline): LGHNA, YNFKEQ. With 0 bases removed from V and 2 bases from J, the gap between germline ends came to 11 bases. The CDR3 is 16 amino acids.